These T cell receptor beta chains were read from a single sample in a study of PD-L1 blockade in urothelial cancer. Generated by immunoSEQ multiplex PCR, the TCRdb table keeps only in-frame clones and is missing some. The table records approximately 80,000 clones, roughly 82% of them present only once. The sample was PBMCs, taken around atezolizumab (anti-PD-L1) treatment. The receptors come from an older man with urothelial cancer. Each CDR3 is given with its conserved first and last residue. The order of the fields is clone size, D gene, J gene, V gene, CDR3 protein, CDR3 DNA. The D gene is left open where the match is weak. Clone size, where shown, is once, few, many, or a class for clones that have expanded.

clone size: -; D gene: TRBD1; J gene: TRBJ1-2; V gene: TRBV9; CDR3 protein: CASSSWTGHGYTF; CDR3 DNA: TGTGCCAGCAGCTCATGGACAGGGCACGGCTACACCTTC
clone size: -; D gene: -; J gene: TRBJ1-2; V gene: TRBV10-3; CDR3 protein: CAISESLQLEGYTF; CDR3 DNA: TGTGCCATCAGTGAGTCCTTACAGCTGGAAGGCTACACCTTC
clone size: -; D gene: -; J gene: TRBJ2-1; V gene: TRBV2; CDR3 protein: CASKLRGLPHNEQFF; CDR3 DNA: TGTGCCAGCAAGTTGCGGGGCTTACCCCACAATGAGCAGTTCTTC
clone size: few; D gene: TRBD2; J gene: TRBJ2-1; V gene: TRBV7-6; CDR3 protein: CASSSLAGGSVYNEQFF; CDR3 DNA: TGTGCCAGCAGCTCCTTAGCGGGGGGCTCAGTATACAATGAGCAGTTCTTC
clone size: -; D gene: -; J gene: TRBJ1-5; V gene: TRBV6-6; CDR3 protein: CASSYARNQPQHF; CDR3 DNA: TGTGCCAGCAGTTACGCGAGGAATCAGCCCCAGCATTTT
clone size: once; D gene: -; J gene: TRBJ2-5; V gene: TRBV13; CDR3 protein: CASSLRGRLETQYF; CDR3 DNA: TGTGCCAGCAGCTTAAGGGGCCGCTTGGAGACCCAGTACTTC
clone size: -; D gene: TRBD2; J gene: TRBJ2-7; V gene: TRBV5-1; CDR3 protein: CASNLTGRDEQYF; CDR3 DNA: TGCGCCAGCAACCTTACGGGGAGGGATGAGCAGTACTTC
clone size: -; D gene: -; J gene: TRBJ2-7; V gene: TRBV29-1; CDR3 protein: CSVVRGIGEQYF; CDR3 DNA: TGCAGCGTTGTTAGGGGAATCGGCGAGCAGTACTTC
clone size: -; D gene: -; J gene: TRBJ2-3; V gene: TRBV19; CDR3 protein: CASSRGEGTDTQYF; CDR3 DNA: TGTGCCAGTAGTAGGGGGGAGGGCACAGATACGCAGTATTTT
clone size: -; D gene: TRBD2; J gene: TRBJ2-5; V gene: TRBV29-1; CDR3 protein: CSVEATSGARETQYF; CDR3 DNA: TGCAGCGTTGAAGCGACTAGCGGAGCTCGCGAGACCCAGTACTTC
clone size: -; D gene: TRBD1; J gene: TRBJ2-7; V gene: TRBV15; CDR3 protein: CATSRDRTGGEQYF; CDR3 DNA: TGTGCCACCAGCAGAGATCGGACAGGGGGGGAGCAGTACTTC
clone size: -; D gene: -; J gene: TRBJ2-1; V gene: TRBV6-6; CDR3 protein: CASSYPRGSYNEQFF; CDR3 DNA: TGTGCCAGCAGTTACCCCAGGGGCTCCTACAATGAGCAGTTCTTC
clone size: -; D gene: -; J gene: TRBJ2-1; V gene: TRBV4-3; CDR3 protein: CASSQETYSYNEQFF; CDR3 DNA: TGCGCCAGCAGCCAAGAAACCTACTCATACAATGAGCAGTTCTTC
clone size: once; D gene: -; J gene: TRBJ1-2; V gene: TRBV2; CDR3 protein: CASSFRGRGGYTF; CDR3 DNA: TGTGCCAGCAGTTTCCGGGGGAGGGGCGGCTACACCTTC
clone size: -; D gene: -; J gene: TRBJ1-5; V gene: TRBV10-2; CDR3 protein: CASSELDSHYSNQPQHF; CDR3 DNA: TGCGCCAGCAGTGAACTGGACAGTCACTATAGCAATCAGCCCCAGCATTTT
clone size: once; D gene: TRBD1; J gene: TRBJ1-1; V gene: TRBV5-4; CDR3 protein: CASSSKQGADTEAFF; CDR3 DNA: TGTGCCAGCAGCTCTAAACAGGGGGCAGACACTGAAGCTTTCTTT
clone size: few; D gene: TRBD2; J gene: TRBJ2-3; V gene: TRBV4-2; CDR3 protein: CASRLAGGDTDTQYF; CDR3 DNA: TGTGCCAGCAGGCTAGCGGGGGGTGATACAGATACGCAGTATTTT
clone size: -; D gene: TRBD1; J gene: TRBJ2-3; V gene: TRBV7-9; CDR3 protein: CASSFQGATDTQYF; CDR3 DNA: TGTGCCAGCAGCTTCCAGGGGGCCACAGATACGCAGTATTTT
clone size: -; D gene: TRBD1; J gene: TRBJ1-1; V gene: TRBV5-1; CDR3 protein: CASSLAPGQGAGTEAFF; CDR3 DNA: TGCGCCAGCAGCTTGGCCCCGGGACAGGGGGCAGGTACTGAAGCTTTCTTT
clone size: -; D gene: -; J gene: TRBJ1-3; V gene: TRBV13; CDR3 protein: CASSLGQFGNTIYF; CDR3 DNA: TGTGCCAGCAGCTTAGGCCAGTTTGGAAACACCATATATTTT
clone size: -; D gene: TRBD1; J gene: TRBJ2-5; V gene: TRBV5-1; CDR3 protein: CASSPGTGQRETQYF; CDR3 DNA: TGCGCCAGCAGCCCGGGGACAGGGCAGCGAGAGACCCAGTACTTC
clone size: -; D gene: -; J gene: TRBJ2-1; V gene: TRBV7-8; CDR3 protein: CASSLNTNNEQFF; CDR3 DNA: TGTGCCAGCAGCTTAAACACAAACAATGAGCAGTTCTTC
clone size: -; D gene: TRBD2; J gene: TRBJ2-2; V gene: TRBV5-1; CDR3 protein: CASSWGRADTGELFF; CDR3 DNA: TGCGCCAGCAGCTGGGGGAGGGCGGACACCGGGGAGCTGTTTTTT
clone size: -; D gene: -; J gene: TRBJ2-7; V gene: TRBV30; CDR3 protein: CAWSSVERPNEQYF; CDR3 DNA: TGTGCCTGGAGTTCGGTCGAGCGCCCGAACGAGCAGTACTTC
clone size: -; D gene: -; J gene: TRBJ1-1; V gene: TRBV5-1; CDR3 protein: CASSFAESTEAFF; CDR3 DNA: TGCGCCAGCAGCTTCGCCGAGAGCACTGAAGCTTTCTTT
clone size: -; D gene: -; J gene: TRBJ1-3; V gene: TRBV18; CDR3 protein: CASSLNGGSSGNTIYF; CDR3 DNA: TGTGCCAGCTCCCTCAACGGAGGGAGCTCTGGAAACACCATATATTTT
clone size: -; D gene: -; J gene: TRBJ2-3; V gene: TRBV25-1; CDR3 protein: CASRVTGEFSDTQYF; CDR3 DNA: TGTGCCAGCCGCGTCACCGGGGAATTTTCAGATACGCAGTATTTT
clone size: -; D gene: -; J gene: TRBJ2-2; V gene: TRBV7-6; CDR3 protein: CASSSRGRDTGELFF; CDR3 DNA: TGTGCCAGCAGCTCCAGGGGCCGGGACACCGGGGAGCTGTTTTTT
clone size: -; D gene: -; J gene: TRBJ1-1; V gene: TRBV6-5; CDR3 protein: CASSYSTAGSTEAFF; CDR3 DNA: TGTGCCAGCAGTTACTCGACGGCGGGGAGTACTGAAGCTTTCTTT
clone size: -; D gene: -; J gene: TRBJ1-3; V gene: TRBV30; CDR3 protein: CAWGNSGNTIYF; CDR3 DNA: TGTGCCTGGGGCAACTCTGGAAACACCATATATTTT
clone size: many; D gene: TRBD2; J gene: TRBJ2-7; V gene: TRBV6-5; CDR3 protein: CASSYSSGRAYEQYF; CDR3 DNA: TGTGCCAGCAGTTACTCGTCAGGGAGGGCCTACGAGCAGTACTTC
clone size: -; D gene: TRBD1; J gene: TRBJ1-4; V gene: TRBV19; CDR3 protein: CASSINQGANEKLFF; CDR3 DNA: TGTGCCAGTAGTATAAACCAGGGGGCTAATGAAAAACTGTTTTTT